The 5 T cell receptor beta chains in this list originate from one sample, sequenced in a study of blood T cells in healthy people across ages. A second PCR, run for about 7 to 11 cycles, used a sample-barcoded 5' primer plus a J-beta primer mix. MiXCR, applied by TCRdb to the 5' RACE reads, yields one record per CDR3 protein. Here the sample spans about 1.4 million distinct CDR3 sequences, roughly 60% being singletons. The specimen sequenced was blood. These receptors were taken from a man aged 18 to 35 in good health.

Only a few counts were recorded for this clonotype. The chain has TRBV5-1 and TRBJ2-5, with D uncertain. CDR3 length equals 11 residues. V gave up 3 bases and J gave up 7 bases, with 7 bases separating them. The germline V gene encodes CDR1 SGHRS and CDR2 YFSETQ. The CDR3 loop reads CASSWGPTQYF. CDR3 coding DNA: TGCGCCAGCAGCTGGGGTCCGACCCAGTACTTC.

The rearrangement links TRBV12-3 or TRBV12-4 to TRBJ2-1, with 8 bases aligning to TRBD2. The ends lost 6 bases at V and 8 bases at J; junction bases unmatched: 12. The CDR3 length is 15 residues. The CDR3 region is CASRSLAAPVYEQFF. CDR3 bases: TGTGCCAGCAGATCACTAGCGGCTCCAGTTTATGAGCAGTTCTTC.

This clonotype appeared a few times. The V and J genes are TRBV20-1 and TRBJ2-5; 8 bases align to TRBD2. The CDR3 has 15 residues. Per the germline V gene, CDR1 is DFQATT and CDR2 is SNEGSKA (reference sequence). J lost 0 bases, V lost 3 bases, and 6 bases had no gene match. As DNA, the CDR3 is TGCAGTGCTAGTGAGACTAGCGCGTACCAAGAGACCCAGTACTTC. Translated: CSASETSAYQETQYF.

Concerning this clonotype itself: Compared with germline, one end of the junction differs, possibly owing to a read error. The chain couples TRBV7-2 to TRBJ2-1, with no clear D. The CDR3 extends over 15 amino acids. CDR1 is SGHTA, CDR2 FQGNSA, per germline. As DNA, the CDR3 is TGTGCCAGCAACTTAGGGTTGGGCAGTTACAATGAGCAGTTCTTC. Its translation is CASNLGLGSYNEQFF.

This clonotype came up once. The CDR3 region has the DNA TGTGCCAGCAGCTTAGTTCCCCTCGCGGGAGGAGGAGAGACCCAGTACTTC. This gives the protein CASSLVPLAGGGETQYF. The V gene is TRBV11-2, the J gene TRBJ2-5; 8 bases are a match to TRBD2. Trimming took 1 base from V and 4 from J; bases not matched to a gene: 11. CDR1 is SGHAT, CDR2 FQNNGV, per germline. The CDR3 runs 17 residues.